These 20 T cell receptor beta chains share one sample of origin, sequenced in a study of cytomegalovirus exposure and HLA in healthy donors. Primers included in the PCR were 60 Vbeta and 13 Jbeta primers. Sequencing was performed with immunoSEQ multiplex PCR; in TCRdb, only in-frame clones are kept and a portion is missing. The sample carries some 160,000 clones, 73% recorded once. Sequenced input: PBMCs. These receptors were collected from a young woman in good health and CMV-seropositive.

The gene calls are TRBV7-9 and TRBJ1-4, with a tentative D call TRBD1 (6 bases). The CDR3 is 19 amino acids. CDR1 is SEHNR, CDR2 FQNEAQ, per germline (reference sequence). V was trimmed by 1 base and J by 0 bases, leaving 18 bases between them. The CDR3 DNA is TGTGCCAGCAGCTTAGACGGCAGGGGATCCCCTGCAACTAATGAAAAACTGTTTTTT. Protein: CASSLDGRGSPATNEKLFF.

This clone was counted a few times. V is TRBV5-1 and J is TRBJ1-2; tentatively, D is TRBD1 (5 bases). Per the germline V gene, CDR1 is SGHRS and CDR2 is YFSETQ. The V and J ends lost 4 bases and 5 bases respectively, with 15 bases between them. CDR3 length: 14 residues. The CDR3 sequence is CASSLSWTTYGYTF. The CDR3 nucleotides read TGCGCCAGCAGCCTGTCTTGGACAACATATGGCTACACCTTC.

This clone has a handful of counts. One end of the junction is discordant with germline, which a read error may explain. The J gene is TRBJ2-1, the V gene TRBV7-9; 7 bases match TRBD1. Germline CDR1 reads SEHNR; CDR2 reads FQNEAQ (reference sequence). The CDR3 spans 18 residues. DNA of the CDR3: TGTTCCAGCAGCTTAGATGACAGGGCAGACGGTCGCTACAATGAGCAGTTCTTC. Its protein is CSSSLDDRADGRYNEQFF.

The rearrangement uses TRBV4-2 and TRBJ2-5; D is unclear. The CDR3 has 16 amino acids. The V end was cut by 1 base, the J end by 7 bases, with 19 bases between. Germline-derived CDR1 and CDR2 are LGHNA and YNFKEQ. CDR3 protein: CASSQGASTSPGTQYF. As DNA, the CDR3 is TGTGCCAGCAGCCAAGGGGCGTCCACAAGCCCCGGGACCCAGTACTTC.

V usage is TRBV29-1 and J usage is TRBJ1-1; the match to TRBD1 covers 9 bases. CDR3 size: 13 residues. Germline values: CDR1 SQVTM, CDR2 ANQGSEA. V shed 7 bases, J shed 0 bases, and the junction held 3 bases outside the gene matches. CDR3 loop: CSAGTGMNTEAFF. In nucleotides, the CDR3 is TGCAGCGCCGGGACAGGGATGAACACTGAAGCTTTCTTT.

J is TRBJ1-1 and V is TRBV13; 7 nucleotides agree with TRBD1. The CDR3 contains 15 residues. Germline trimming cut 5 bases from V and 0 bases from J; bases unmatched to any gene: 6. Germline assignment: CDR1 PRHDT and CDR2 FYEKMQ (reference sequence). CDR3 coding DNA: TGTGCCAGCAGCGAACAACAGGGGCTGAACACTGAAGCTTTCTTT. This codes for CASSEQQGLNTEAFF.

This clone has more than one count but fewer than ten. J is TRBJ2-7 and V is TRBV4-2; D is perhaps TRBD1 (6 bases). Trimming took off 1 base at V and 2 bases at J, with 12 bases between the two ends. The CDR3 has 15 residues. Looked up from germline, CDR1 is LGHNA and CDR2 is YNFKEQ. DNA for the CDR3: TGTGCCAGCAGCCAAGGCGCAGGGGCGACCTACGAGCAGTACTTC. It yields the protein CASSQGAGATYEQYF.

The rearrangement links TRBV5-1 to TRBJ2-7, with TRBD2 matching 10 bases. V lost 3 bases and J lost 5; bases outside the gene matches: 5. The CDR3 spans 14 residues. CDR1 SGHRS and CDR2 YFSETQ come from the germline V gene. In DNA, the CDR3 is TGCGCCAGCAGCTCGGGACTAGCGTCCAACGAGCAGTACTTC. This sequence encodes CASSSGLASNEQYF.

This rearrangement joins TRBV30 to TRBJ2-2; 7 positions match TRBD2. V was clipped by 3 bases and J by 8 bases; unmatched bases: 9. Germline values: CDR1 GTSNPN, CDR2 SVGIG (reference sequence). This CDR3 has 14 amino acids. In nucleotides, the CDR3 is TGTGCCTGGAGAGGCACTAGCGTACCTGGGGAGCTGTTTTTT. This translates into CAWRGTSVPGELFF.

The rearrangement uses TRBV7-2 and TRBJ1-6, with D unclear. Germline V gene sequence: CDR1 SGHTA, CDR2 FQGNSA. V lost 0 bases, J lost 10 bases, and 13 bases lay in between. The length of the CDR3 is 15 residues. CDR3 sequence (DNA): TGTGCCAGCAGCTTAGCGCGGGCTGAAAACTCACCCCTCCACTTT. Its protein is CASSLARAENSPLHF.

The gene calls are TRBV6-1 and TRBJ2-5, with TRBD1 matching 7 bases. The length of the CDR3 is 15 residues. J was trimmed by 0 bases and V by 5 bases; bases with no gene match: 6. Germline V lookup: CDR1 MNHNS, CDR2 SASEGT. The CDR3 DNA follows: TGTGCCAGCAGTAAGGGACAGAACAACCAAGAGACCCAGTACTTC. This encodes CASSKGQNNQETQYF.

This chain joins TRBV7-9 and TRBJ1-5; a possible D gene is TRBD1 (6 bases). V shed 2 bases and J shed 6 bases, with 11 bases lying between them. The length of the CDR3 is 14 residues. The germline gives CDR1 SEHNR, CDR2 FQNEAQ (reference sequence). CDR3 DNA: TGTGCCAGCAGCTTATCAGGGGTCGGTCAGCCCCAGCATTTT. This encodes CASSLSGVGQPQHF.

The chain joins TRBV5-1 to TRBJ2-2; TRBD1 matches 10 bases. The V and J ends lost 4 bases and 2 bases, in that order; junction bases with no gene match: 5. The germline V gene encodes CDR1 SGHRS and CDR2 YFSETQ. The length of the CDR3 is 16 residues. CDR3 DNA sequence: TGCGCCAGCAGCCCTCGGACAGGGGGTAACACCGGGGAGCTGTTTTTT. It encodes CASSPRTGGNTGELFF.

This chain connects TRBV11-2 to TRBJ2-1, with a weak D call TRBD1 (6 bases). This CDR3 is built from 15 residues. Per germline, CDR1 SGHAT and CDR2 FQNNGV. V gave up 5 bases and J gave up 10 bases, with 21 bases separating them. This CDR3 reads CASSLNRVGSGEQFF. The CDR3 DNA reads as TGTGCCAGCAGCCTAAACAGGGTTGGGAGTGGGGAGCAGTTCTTC.

The rearrangement joins TRBV2 to TRBJ2-1; TRBD2 aligns across 7 bases. V lost 5 bases to trimming and J lost 0 bases; unmatched junction nucleotides: 4. Per germline, CDR1 SNHLY and CDR2 FYNNEI. This CDR3 is 15 amino acids long. The CDR3 DNA is TGTGCCAGCAGTCCTAGCGGTAGCTCCTACAATGAGCAGTTCTTC. Translation: CASSPSGSSYNEQFF.

The chain recombines TRBV2 with TRBJ2-5, with 7 nucleotides matching TRBD1. The DNA end is more similar to TRBJ2-7, so the J call may be wrong. The CDR3 is 16 residues long. Germline CDR1 reads SNHLY; CDR2 reads FYNNEI. The CDR3 reads CASSGRPGTASYEQYF. CDR3 nucleotide sequence: TGTGCCAGCAGTGGACGCCCCGGGACAGCATCCTACGAGCAGTACTTC.

This chain connects TRBV5-6 to TRBJ1-6; D gene ambiguous. Germline V gives CDR1 SGHDT, CDR2 YYEEEE. CDR3 length equals 12 residues. The V gene lost 5 bases and the J gene lost 14 bases, with 14 bases spanning the gap. DNA for the CDR3: TGTGCCAGCAGTTTTGGTACTTCTACCCTCCACTTT. Its translation is CASSFGTSTLHF.

This chain links TRBV5-4 with TRBJ1-6; a possible D gene is TRBD1 (6 bases). This CDR3 contains 17 residues. Germline values: CDR1 SGHNT, CDR2 YYREEE (reference sequence). V dropped 0 bases and J dropped 2 bases, with 12 bases sitting between them. CDR3 nucleotide sequence: TGTGCCAGCAGCTTGGCAACAGGGCGCCCCTATAATTCACCCCTCCACTTT. It codes for CASSLATGRPYNSPLHF.

The CDR3 nucleotides read TGTGCCAGCAGTCTATCGACAGGGTGGAACTACGAGCAGTACTTC. It translates to CASSLSTGWNYEQYF. The V and J genes are TRBV2 and TRBJ2-7; 7 bases line up with TRBD1. Germline values: CDR1 SNHLY, CDR2 FYNNEI. V shed 5 bases, J shed 3 bases, and the junction held 10 bases outside the gene matches. The CDR3 covers 15 residues.

This chain joins TRBV4-3 and TRBJ1-2; no clear D gene. Germline CDR1 is LGHNA and CDR2 is YSLEER. V lost 0 bases to trimming and J lost 8 bases, with 16 bases between them. The CDR3 covers 15 residues. CDR3 loop: CASSQDGERFRGYTF. The DNA for the CDR3 is TGCGCCAGCAGCCAAGATGGGGAGAGGTTTCGCGGCTACACCTTC.